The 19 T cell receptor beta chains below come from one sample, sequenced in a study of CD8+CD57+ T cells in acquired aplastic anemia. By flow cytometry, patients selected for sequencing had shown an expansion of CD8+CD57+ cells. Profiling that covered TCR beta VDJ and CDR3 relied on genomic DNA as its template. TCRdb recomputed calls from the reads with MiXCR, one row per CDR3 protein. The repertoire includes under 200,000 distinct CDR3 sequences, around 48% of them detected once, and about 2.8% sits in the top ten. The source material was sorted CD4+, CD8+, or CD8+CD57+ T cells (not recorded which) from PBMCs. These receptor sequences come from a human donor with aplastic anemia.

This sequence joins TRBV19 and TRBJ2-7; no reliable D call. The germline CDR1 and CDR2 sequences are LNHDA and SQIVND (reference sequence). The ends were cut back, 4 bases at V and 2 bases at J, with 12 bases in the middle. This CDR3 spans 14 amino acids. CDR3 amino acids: CASSTTGSTYEQYF. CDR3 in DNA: TGTGCCAGTAGTACAACCGGGTCCACCTACGAGCAGTACTTC.

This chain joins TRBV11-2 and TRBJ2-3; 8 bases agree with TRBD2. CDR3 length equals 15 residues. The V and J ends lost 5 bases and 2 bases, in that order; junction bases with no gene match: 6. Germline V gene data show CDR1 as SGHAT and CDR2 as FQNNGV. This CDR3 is CASSHYSGTTDTQYF. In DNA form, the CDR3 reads TGTGCCAGCAGCCATTATAGCGGGACCACAGATACGCAGTATTTT.

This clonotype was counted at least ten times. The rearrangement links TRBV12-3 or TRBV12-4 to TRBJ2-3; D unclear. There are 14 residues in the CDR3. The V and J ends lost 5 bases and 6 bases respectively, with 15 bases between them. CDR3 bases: TGTGCCAGCAGTGATACCCGAACCCAGGATACGCAGTATTTT. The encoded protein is CASSDTRTQDTQYF.

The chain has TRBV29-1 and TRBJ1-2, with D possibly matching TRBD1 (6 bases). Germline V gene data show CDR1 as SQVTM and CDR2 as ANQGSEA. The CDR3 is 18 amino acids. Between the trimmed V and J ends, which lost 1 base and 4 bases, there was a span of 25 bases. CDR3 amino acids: CSVEARSVRTENAYGYTF. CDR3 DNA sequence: TGCAGCGTTGAAGCCCGATCGGTGAGGACAGAGAATGCCTATGGCTACACCTTC.

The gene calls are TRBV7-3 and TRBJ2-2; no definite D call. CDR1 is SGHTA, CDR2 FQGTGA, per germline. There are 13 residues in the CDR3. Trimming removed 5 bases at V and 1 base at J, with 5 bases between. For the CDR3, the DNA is TGTGCCAGCAGCAAACTGAACACCGGGGAGCTGTTTTTT. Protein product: CASSKLNTGELFF.

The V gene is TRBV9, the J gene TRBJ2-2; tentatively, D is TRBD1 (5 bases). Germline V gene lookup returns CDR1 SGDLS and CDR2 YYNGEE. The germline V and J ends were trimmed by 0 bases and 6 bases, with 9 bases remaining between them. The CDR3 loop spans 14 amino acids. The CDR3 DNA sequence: TGTGCCAGCAGCGTAGGGGGCGACTCCGGGGAGCTGTTTTTT. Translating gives CASSVGGDSGELFF. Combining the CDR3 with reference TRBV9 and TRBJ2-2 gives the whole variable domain DSGVTQTPKHLITATGQRVTLRCSPRSGDLSVYWYQQSLDQGLQFLIQYYNGEERAKGNILERFSAQQFPDLHSELNLSSLELGDSALYFCASSVGGDSGELFFGEGSRLTVL.

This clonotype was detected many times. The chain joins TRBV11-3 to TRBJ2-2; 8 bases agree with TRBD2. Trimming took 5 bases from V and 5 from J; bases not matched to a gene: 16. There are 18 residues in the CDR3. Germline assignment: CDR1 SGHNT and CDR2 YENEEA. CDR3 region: CASSPQPQAGAVTGELFF. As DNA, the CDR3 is TGTGCCAGCAGCCCACAACCCCAAGCGGGAGCGGTTACCGGGGAGCTGTTTTTT.

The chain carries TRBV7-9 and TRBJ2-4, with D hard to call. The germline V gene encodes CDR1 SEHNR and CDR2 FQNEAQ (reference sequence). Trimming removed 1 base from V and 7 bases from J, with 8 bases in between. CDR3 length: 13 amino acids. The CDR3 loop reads CASSLDMWNIQYF. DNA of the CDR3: TGTGCCAGCAGCTTAGATATGTGGAACATTCAGTACTTC.

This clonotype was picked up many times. In DNA, the CDR3 is TGTGCCAGCAGTTTAGCGGGCGGGGCAGGGATGTGGCAGTACTTC. This codes for CASSLAGGAGMWQYF. J is TRBJ2-7 and V is TRBV12-3 or TRBV12-4, with a possible D match to TRBD2 (6 bases). The CDR3 loop spans 15 amino acids. V was trimmed by 0 bases and J by 9 bases, leaving 18 bases between them.

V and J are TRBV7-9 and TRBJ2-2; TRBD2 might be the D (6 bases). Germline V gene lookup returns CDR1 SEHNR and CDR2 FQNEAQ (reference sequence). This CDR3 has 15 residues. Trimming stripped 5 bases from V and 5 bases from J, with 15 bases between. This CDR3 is CASSLLGRRTGELFF. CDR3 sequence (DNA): TGTGCCAGCAGCCTCCTCGGGAGAAGAACCGGGGAGCTGTTTTTT.

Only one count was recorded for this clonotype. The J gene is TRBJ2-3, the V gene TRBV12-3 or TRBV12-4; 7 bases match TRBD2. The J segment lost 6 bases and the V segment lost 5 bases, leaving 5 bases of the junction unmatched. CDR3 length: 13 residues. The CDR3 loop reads CASSERGWDTQYF. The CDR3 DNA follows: TGTGCCAGCAGTGAGCGGGGATGGGATACGCAGTATTTT.

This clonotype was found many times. CDR3 DNA: TGTGCCAGCAGCTTCTCGGGAAATAGCAATCAGCCCCAGCATTTT. Translation gives CASSFSGNSNQPQHF. The chain employs TRBV7-2 and TRBJ1-5; D gene unclear. CDR3 length: 15 amino acids. Germline CDR1 reads SGHTA; CDR2 reads FQGNSA. Deletions cut 3 bases from V and 0 bases from J, with 9 bases between.

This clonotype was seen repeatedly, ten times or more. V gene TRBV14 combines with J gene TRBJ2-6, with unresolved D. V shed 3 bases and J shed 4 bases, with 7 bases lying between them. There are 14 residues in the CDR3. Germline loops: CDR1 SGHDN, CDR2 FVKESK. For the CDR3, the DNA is TGTGCCAGCAGCCACAGTTCCGGGGCCAACGTCCTGACTTTC. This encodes CASSHSSGANVLTF.

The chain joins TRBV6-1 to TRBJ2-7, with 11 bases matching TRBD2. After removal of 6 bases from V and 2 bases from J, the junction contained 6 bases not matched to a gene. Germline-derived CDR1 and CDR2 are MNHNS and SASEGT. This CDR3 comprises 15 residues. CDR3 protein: CASSSLAGEAYEQYF. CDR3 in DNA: TGTGCCAGCAGCTCACTAGCGGGGGAGGCCTACGAGCAGTACTTC.

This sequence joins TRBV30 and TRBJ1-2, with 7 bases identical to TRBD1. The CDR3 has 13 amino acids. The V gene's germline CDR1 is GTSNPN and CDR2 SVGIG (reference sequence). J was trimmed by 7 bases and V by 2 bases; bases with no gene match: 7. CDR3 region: CAWSIGRGIGYTF. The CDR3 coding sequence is TGTGCCTGGAGTATAGGCAGGGGGATTGGCTACACCTTC. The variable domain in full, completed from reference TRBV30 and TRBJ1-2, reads SQTIHQWPATLVQPVGSPLSLECTVEGTSNPNLYWYRQAAGRGLQLLFYSVGIGQISSEVPQNLSASRPQDRQFILSSKKLLLSDSGFYLCAWSIGRGIGYTFGSGTRLTVV.

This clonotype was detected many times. Here the CDR3 DNA reads TGTGCCATCAAAGGGACAGCCACCGATGAAAAACTGTTTTTT. This gives the protein CAIKGTATDEKLFF. This chain joins TRBV10-3 and TRBJ1-4; 7 bases are a match to TRBD1. The CDR3 has 14 residues. The germline CDR1 and CDR2 sequences are ENHRY and SYGVKD. Trimming removed 7 bases from V and 6 bases from J; junction bases left unmatched: 8.

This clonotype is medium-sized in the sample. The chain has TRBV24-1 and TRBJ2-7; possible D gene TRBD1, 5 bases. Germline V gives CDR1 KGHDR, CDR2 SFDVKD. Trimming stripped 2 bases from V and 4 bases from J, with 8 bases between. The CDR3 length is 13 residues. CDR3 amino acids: CATSDSQGYEQYF. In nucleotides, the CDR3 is TGTGCCACCAGTGATTCGCAGGGTTACGAGCAGTACTTC.

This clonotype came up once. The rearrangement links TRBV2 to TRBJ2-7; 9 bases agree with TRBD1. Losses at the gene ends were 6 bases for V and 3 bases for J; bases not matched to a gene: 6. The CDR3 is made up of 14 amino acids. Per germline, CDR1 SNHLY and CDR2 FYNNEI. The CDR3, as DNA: TGTGCCAGCAGATCGGGACAGGGTAACTACGAGCAGTACTTC. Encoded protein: CASRSGQGNYEQYF. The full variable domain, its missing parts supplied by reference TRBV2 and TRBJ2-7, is EPEVTQTPSHQVTQMGQEVILRCVPISNHLYFYWYRQILGQKVEFLVSFYNNEISEKSEIFDDQFSVERPDGSNFTLKIRSTKLEDSAMYFCASRSGQGNYEQYFGPGTRLTVT.

The CDR3 region has the DNA TGTGCCAGCAGTTACGACGGGGCAGTCTACAATGAGCAGTTCTTC. It specifies CASSYDGAVYNEQFF. The chain employs TRBV11-2 and TRBJ2-1; D tentatively fits TRBD1 or TRBD2 (5 bases each). Germline CDR1 reads SGHAT; CDR2 reads FQNNGV. V was shortened by 6 bases and J by 3 bases, with 15 bases between the two germline ends. This CDR3 region has 15 residues.